This TCR beta chain was retrieved from a study of identical twins. Study-wide findings and caveats: Invariant T cells like MAIT and iNKT could partly confound the zero-insertion analyses.

This clonotype has more than one count but fewer than ten. Its specificity is unknown. This CDR3 has 13 amino acids. Germline loops: CDR1 SNHLY, CDR2 FYNNEI. With 6 bases removed from V and 4 bases from J, the gap between germline ends came to 10 bases. MiXCR, applied by TCRdb to the 5' RACE reads, yields one record per CDR3 protein. The table has roughly 240,000 distinct CDR3 sequences, roughly 7% seen once; the top ten hold approximately 3.6%. The same sample was also studied in work on yellow fever vaccine responses in identical twins.

The source material was memory (CD45RO+) T cells sorted from blood. This clonotype originated in a woman younger than 30 in good health. The chain is built from TRBV2 and TRBJ2-1; D is undetermined. In nucleotides, the CDR3 is TGTGCCAGCAGCACAAATGGGTACAATGAGCAGTTCTTC. It is translated as CASSTNGYNEQFF. Full variable domain (remainder filled in from reference TRBV2 and TRBJ2-1): EPEVTQTPSHQVTQMGQEVILRCVPISNHLYFYWYRQILGQKVEFLVSFYNNEISEKSEIFDDQFSVERPDGSNFTLKIRSTKLEDSAMYFCASSTNGYNEQFFGPGTRLTVL.